This TCR beta chain was retrieved from a study of neurological immune-mediated disorders. Findings and caveats of the study: None of the CDR3 amino acid sequences found in expanded clones was shared across subjects. This suggests that the TCR-beta repertoires were private in all groups. Neither clinical nor MRI features were associated with the multiple sclerosis repertoire cluster. Whereas HTLV-1-associated myelopathy showed the most TCR clonal expansion, multiple sclerosis showed the least, with levels below those of healthy controls.

By 5'RACE with 10-nucleotide random UMIs, the cDNA was made. TCRdb independently ran MiXCR on the 5' RACE reads; one entry per CDR3 protein. The sample carries 70,000 to 90,000 distinct CDR3 sequences, just over 5% recorded once. V was clipped by 6 bases and J by 1 base, with 12 bases between them. CDR1 and CDR2 (germline): SQVTM, ANQGSEA. This CDR3 comprises 13 residues. In its sample, this clonotype was seen a few times. The target antigen is unknown. This TCR came from a woman aged 25-40 years with multiple sclerosis. The chain uses TRBV29-1 and TRBJ1-1; TRBD1 might be the D (5 bases). Sample: PBMCs. The CDR3 spells CSVSGQGNTEAFF. The CDR3 bases are TGCAGCGTCTCGGGGCAGGGGAACACTGAAGCTTTCTTT. Full variable domain (rest looked up from reference TRBV29-1 and TRBJ1-1): SAVISQKPSRDICQRGTSLTIQCQVDSQVTMMFWYRQQPGQSLTLIATANQGSEATYESGFVIDKFPISRPNLTFSTLTVSNMSPEDSSIYLCSVSGQGNTEAFFGQGTRLTVV.